What follows are 17 T cell receptor beta chains derived from one specimen sequenced in a study of shared clonotypes between healthy human individuals. This table comes from immunoSEQ multiplex PCR, and its TCRdb copy is limited to in-frame clones, with some not included. The repertoire has about a million clones, roughly 80% of them found once; the top ten carry roughly 0.9%. The specimen sequenced was memory CD4+ T cells from PBMCs. Subset described: CD45RA-negative fraction. These receptors all come from a man younger than 35 in good health. Some clones in this sample may be carry-over from other donors' samples.

This rearrangement joins TRBV6-1 to TRBJ2-7; 8 bases match TRBD1. Trimming removed 5 bases from V and 5 bases from J; junction bases left unmatched: 11. CDR1 is MNHNS and CDR2 is SASEGT in the germline V gene. This CDR3 contains 15 residues. In DNA, the CDR3 is TGTGCCAGCAGTCCGCGGACAGGGCGGGTCGACGAGCAGTACTTC. Its protein product is CASSPRTGRVDEQYF.

The chain has TRBV18 and TRBJ1-2, with 7 nucleotides matching TRBD1. CDR3 length equals 15 residues. The germline gives CDR1 KGHSH, CDR2 LQKENI. The trim removed 6 bases at V and 4 bases at J, leaving 11 bases unmatched. This chain's CDR3 is CASSRDSPLGYGYTF. The CDR3 nucleotides are TGTGCCAGCTCTCGGGACAGCCCATTAGGCTATGGCTACACCTTC.

As regards this clone: Additional DNA sequences in this sample encode the identical CDR3. This chain connects TRBV11-3 to TRBJ2-1; perhaps TRBD2 as D (5 bases). In germline, CDR1 is SGHNT, CDR2 YENEEA. This CDR3 is built from 15 residues. V gave up 2 bases and J gave up 0 bases, with 8 bases separating them. The CDR3 here is CASSLSGSSYNEQFF. As DNA, the CDR3 is TGTGCCAGCAGCTTAAGTGGGAGCTCCTACAATGAGCAGTTCTTC.

The V gene is TRBV5-4, the J gene TRBJ1-1, with no clear D. CDR3 length equals 13 residues. The V gene lost 3 bases and the J gene lost 5 bases, with 11 bases spanning the gap. Germline CDR1 is SGHNT and CDR2 is YYREEE (reference sequence). The CDR3 nucleotides are TGTGCCAGCAGCTCGGGCATGGAGACTGAAGCTTTCTTT. Translating it yields CASSSGMETEAFF.

The J gene is TRBJ2-2, the V gene TRBV7-9; TRBD2 might be the D (6 bases). Per the germline V gene, CDR1 is SEHNR and CDR2 is FQNEAQ (reference sequence). The CDR3 consists of 17 residues. Trimming took 5 bases from V and 4 from J, leaving 20 bases between them. CDR3 residues: CASSPGDPGIGTGELFF. As DNA, the CDR3 is TGTGCCAGCAGCCCGGGAGATCCCGGGATCGGCACCGGGGAGCTGTTTTTT.

This chain joins TRBV19 and TRBJ2-5, with D perhaps TRBD2 (6 bases). CDR3 length equals 15 residues. CDR1 is LNHDA, CDR2 SQIVND, per germline (reference sequence). V was clipped by 10 bases and J by 1 base, with 19 bases between them. The CDR3, as DNA: TGTGCCATCCAAACCATTGGAGGGGCCCAAGAGACCCAGTACTTC. Its translation: CAIQTIGGAQETQYF.

This clone turned up a few times. The J gene is TRBJ2-1, the V gene TRBV4-1; TRBD1 matches 9 bases. V dropped 3 bases and J dropped 5; count of bases not matched to a gene: 11. This CDR3 contains 17 residues. Germline V CDR1 and CDR2: MGHRA, YSYEKL. CDR3 amino acids: CASSQGPGTGRNNEQFF. The DNA for the CDR3 is TGCGCCAGCAGCCAGGGTCCCGGGACAGGGCGTAACAATGAGCAGTTCTTC.

For this clone: This sequence may be a read error, since a much larger clone differs from it by one base. This chain's CDR3 is CASSTPGDNGGGYTF. CDR3 DNA sequence: TGTGCCAGCAGCACCCCCGGGGACAACGGGGGAGGCTACACCTTC. This chain links TRBV9 with TRBJ1-2, with D tentatively TRBD1 (6 bases). The germline V gene has CDR1 SGDLS and CDR2 YYNGEE. The CDR3 runs to 15 residues. Between the trimmed V and J ends, which lost 4 bases and 8 bases, there was a span of 21 bases.

This chain links TRBV7-2 with TRBJ2-1; 10 nucleotides line up with TRBD2. This CDR3 is built from 15 residues. V was pared by 1 base and J by 8 bases, with 5 bases of the junction left unmatched. The germline V gene has CDR1 SGHTA and CDR2 FQGNSA. CDR3: CASSLVAGGLYEQFF. The CDR3 DNA sequence: TGTGCCAGCAGCTTAGTAGCGGGAGGCCTATATGAGCAGTTCTTC.

The V and J genes are TRBV28 and TRBJ1-1; 7 positions match TRBD1. The CDR3 totals 15 residues. V lost 4 bases and J lost 5; bases outside the gene matches: 10. The V gene's germline CDR1 is MDHEN and CDR2 SYDVKM. CDR3 sequence: CASSSPGTAGTEAFF. CDR3 bases: TGTGCCAGCAGTTCTCCTGGGACAGCGGGGACTGAAGCTTTCTTT. The full variable domain, completed using reference TRBV28 and TRBJ1-1, is DVKVTQSSRYLVKRTGEKVFLECVQDMDHENMFWYRQDPGLGLRLIYFSYDVKMKEKGDIPEGYSVSREKKERFSLILESASTNQTSMYLCASSSPGTAGTEAFFGQGTRLTVV.

The CDR3 here is CAITTGVLYGYTF. In DNA form, the CDR3 reads TGTGCCATCACCACAGGGGTCCTCTATGGCTACACCTTC. V and J are TRBV6-1 and TRBJ1-2, with TRBD1 identical over 7 bases. Unmatched junction bases numbered 9, after V lost 10 bases and J lost 4 bases. CDR1 MNHNS and CDR2 SASEGT come from the germline V gene. CDR3 length: 13 residues.

This chain connects TRBV7-3 to TRBJ2-1, with 7 bases fitting TRBD2. From germline, CDR1 is SGHTA and CDR2 FQGTGA. Trimming at V came to 3 bases and at J to 5 bases, leaving 4 bases not matched to a gene. CDR3 length: 14 residues. CDR3: CASSLGRANNEQFF. In DNA form, the CDR3 reads TGTGCCAGCAGCTTGGGGAGGGCCAACAATGAGCAGTTCTTC.

Note on this clone: Other DNA sequences from this sample encode an identical CDR3 as well. J is TRBJ2-7 and V is TRBV6-6, with D perhaps matching TRBD2 (5 bases). Germline V gene sequence: CDR1 MNHNY, CDR2 SVGAGI (reference sequence). The CDR3 runs to 14 residues. V shed 0 bases and J shed 1 base, with 7 bases lying between them. CDR3 loop: CASSYSRTSYEQYF. CDR3 DNA sequence: TGTGCCAGCAGTTACTCGAGGACTTCCTACGAGCAGTACTTC.

The chain combines TRBV14 with TRBJ2-7, with D hard to call. Trimming took 1 base from V and 3 from J, leaving 4 bases between them. The germline gives CDR1 SGHDN, CDR2 FVKESK. This CDR3 region has 12 residues. The CDR3 protein is CASSQAIYEQYF. In DNA, the CDR3 is TGTGCCAGCAGCCAAGCCATCTACGAGCAGTACTTC.

V is TRBV7-2 and J is TRBJ2-5; tentatively, D is TRBD1 (6 bases). V lost 2 bases to trimming and J lost 3 bases, with 13 bases between them. Germline CDR1 reads SGHTA; CDR2 reads FQGNSA. This CDR3 comprises 15 residues. The DNA of the CDR3 is TGTGCCAGCAGCTTAAATATAGGGGACAAAGAGACCCAGTACTTC. Amino acids: CASSLNIGDKETQYF.

This clone was found a few times. The chain couples TRBV11-3 to TRBJ2-5, with D uncertain. The CDR3 consists of 12 residues. V shed 4 bases and J shed 1 base, with 4 bases lying between them. Germline CDR1 and CDR2: SGHNT and YENEEA. DNA of the CDR3: TGTGCCAGCAGCTCACCCCAAGAGACCCAGTACTTC. Protein product: CASSSPQETQYF. The variable domain in full, with the rest retrieved from reference TRBV11-3 and TRBJ2-5, is EAGVVQSPRYKIIEKKQPVAFWCNPISGHNTLYWYLQNLGQGPELLIRYENEEAVDDSQLPKDRFSAERLKGVDSTLKIQPAELGDSAVYLCASSSPQETQYFGPGTRLLVL.

The V gene is TRBV28, the J gene TRBJ1-2, with TRBD1 matching 10 bases. From germline, CDR1 is MDHEN and CDR2 SYDVKM. V shed 4 bases, J shed 8 bases, and the junction held 7 bases outside the gene matches. This CDR3 comprises 14 residues. CDR3 protein: CASSSPGTGEGYTF. CDR3 bases: TGTGCCAGCAGTTCACCCGGGACAGGGGAAGGCTACACCTTC.